One sample yielded the 26 T cell receptor beta chains listed below, sequenced in a study of blood T cell repertoires in COVID-19. Profiling relied on immunoSEQ multiplex PCR, and the TCRdb table lists in-frame clones only, not all of them. The data contain under 250,000 clones, around 88% of them seen just once; the ten biggest clones take up 5% to 6.5%. Sequenced input: peripheral blood. These receptors originate from a woman in her twenties or thirties with COVID-19, enrolled during active disease.

The chain recombines TRBV7-2 with TRBJ2-3; 12 bases are shared with TRBD2. V shed 5 bases, J shed 6 bases, and the junction held 9 bases outside the gene matches. The CDR3 sequence is 16 residues long. Germline-derived CDR1 and CDR2 are SGHTA and FQGNSA. CDR3 in amino acids: CASSLRLAGVPDTQYF. In DNA, the CDR3 is TGTGCCAGCAGCCTCCGACTAGCGGGGGTTCCGGATACGCAGTATTTT. Drawing the rest from reference TRBV7-2 and TRBJ2-3, the complete variable domain is GAGVSQSPSNKVTEKGKDVELRCDPISGHTALYWYRQSLGQGLEFLIYFQGNSAPDKSGLPSDRFSAERTGGSVSTLTIQRTQQEDSAVYLCASSLRLAGVPDTQYFGPGTRLTVL.

Notes on this clone: The same CDR3 arises from other DNA sequences in this sample as well. J is TRBJ2-5 and V is TRBV4-3, with 8 bases lining up with TRBD1. V lost 1 base and J lost 5; bases outside the gene matches: 3. This CDR3 has 14 amino acids. CDR1 is LGHNA, CDR2 YSLEER, per germline. As DNA, the CDR3 is TGCGCCAGCAGCCAAGGACAGGGGTCGGAGACCCAGTACTTC. It yields the protein CASSQGQGSETQYF.

The chain joins TRBV19 to TRBJ1-5; D perhaps matches TRBD1 (5 bases). V was clipped by 5 bases and J by 10 bases, with 18 bases between them. The CDR3 runs 14 residues. Germline values: CDR1 LNHDA, CDR2 SQIVND (reference sequence). CDR3 bases: TGTGCCAGTAGTTTACCACCAGCCCAGGGCCCCCAGCATTTT. The encoded protein is CASSLPPAQGPQHF.

In regard to this clone: At one boundary the junction diverges from the germline segment, which might be a read error. The J gene is TRBJ2-5, the V gene TRBV7-7; TRBD1 might be the D (6 bases). The V gene's germline CDR1 is SSHAT and CDR2 FNYEAQ (reference sequence). The length of the CDR3 is 15 residues. The CDR3 DNA is TGTGCTAGCAGCTTAAGCAGGGGCGAGAGGGAGACCCAGTACTTC. Translated: CASSLSRGERETQYF.

This chain joins TRBV4-3 and TRBJ1-1; a possible D gene is TRBD1 (5 bases). The V gene's germline CDR1 is LGHNA and CDR2 YSLEER. V dropped 2 bases and J dropped 3 bases, with 13 bases sitting between them. This CDR3 region has 15 residues. CDR3 residues: CASSQITGWDTEAFF. CDR3 nucleotides: TGCGCCAGCAGCCAAATAACAGGCTGGGACACTGAAGCTTTCTTT.

The rearrangement links TRBV5-1 to TRBJ2-1; 8 positions match TRBD2. V was clipped by 0 bases and J by 4 bases; unmatched bases: 12. The length of the CDR3 is 18 residues. Germline-derived CDR1 and CDR2 are SGHRS and YFSETQ. CDR3 DNA: TGCGCCAGCAGCTTGGACGCCACGAGCGGGAGCCCGTACAATGAGCAGTTCTTC. Encoded protein: CASSLDATSGSPYNEQFF.

The chain recombines TRBV6-6 with TRBJ1-1, with TRBD1 identical over 10 bases. The ends lost 6 bases at V and 12 bases at J; junction bases unmatched: 13. The germline gives CDR1 MNHNY, CDR2 SVGAGI (reference sequence). This CDR3 is built from 14 residues. The CDR3 spells CASRLKSWDRGSFF. CDR3 nucleotide sequence: TGTGCCAGCAGACTCAAATCTTGGGACAGGGGTTCTTTCTTT.

V is TRBV19 and J is TRBJ1-2; 7 bases agree with TRBD1. The CDR3 is 15 residues long. The J segment lost 3 bases and the V segment lost 0 bases, leaving 4 bases of the junction unmatched. Germline V gene sequence: CDR1 LNHDA, CDR2 SQIVND (reference sequence). DNA of the CDR3: TGTGCCAGTAGTATAGAAACAGGGGCGGACTATGGCTACACCTTC. Its translation is CASSIETGADYGYTF.

V gene TRBV10-3 combines with J gene TRBJ2-1, with D possibly TRBD2 on 6 matching bases. Germline assignment: CDR1 ENHRY and CDR2 SYGVKD. There are 13 residues in the CDR3. Trimming left V 8 bases short and J 4 bases short, with 12 bases between. CDR3 in amino acids: CAIGGLSYNEQFF. The CDR3 DNA is TGTGCCATCGGGGGGTTGAGTTACAATGAGCAGTTCTTC.

The CDR3 spells CASSLNLGTVNEKLFF. The DNA of the CDR3 is TGTGCCAGCAGCCTCAACCTCGGGACTGTTAATGAAAAACTGTTTTTT. The chain has TRBV13 and TRBJ1-4; D is possibly TRBD1 (5 bases). Germline CDR1 is PRHDT and CDR2 is FYEKMQ (reference sequence). The CDR3 contains 16 residues. Trimming took 5 bases from V and 4 from J, leaving 17 bases between them.

This clone showed up just once. V and J are TRBV4-3 and TRBJ2-7; 8 nucleotides line up with TRBD1. V was clipped by 1 base and J by 5 bases; unmatched bases: 7. The germline V gene encodes CDR1 LGHNA and CDR2 YSLEER. The CDR3 length is 15 residues. CDR3 sequence: CASSQVDRGGHEQYF. CDR3 bases: TGCGCCAGCAGCCAAGTTGACAGGGGCGGCCACGAGCAGTACTTC.

The rearrangement uses TRBV4-3 and TRBJ1-2; D call uncertain. The CDR3 runs 15 residues. V was pared by 1 base and J by 4 bases, with 13 bases between. Germline CDR1 LGHNA, CDR2 YSLEER. The CDR3 sequence is CASSQAQDWAYGYTF. The CDR3 nucleotides are TGCGCCAGCAGCCAAGCGCAGGACTGGGCCTATGGCTACACCTTC.

The V and J genes are TRBV7-2 and TRBJ2-5; TRBD2 is a possible D gene (7 bases). The V gene lost 1 base and the J gene lost 5 bases, with 11 bases spanning the gap. The germline V gene encodes CDR1 SGHTA and CDR2 FQGNSA. The CDR3 runs 14 residues. Written as DNA, the CDR3 is TGTGCCAGCAGCTTAGGGGGGGGCAGGGAGACCCAGTACTTC. Amino acid sequence: CASSLGGGRETQYF.

The chain's CDR3 is CASSLLAGVPGELFF. DNA of the CDR3: TGTGCCAGCAGCTTGCTAGCGGGAGTTCCCGGGGAGCTGTTTTTT. V gene TRBV5-6 combines with J gene TRBJ2-2; 10 positions agree with TRBD2. The CDR3 has 15 residues. CDR1 and CDR2 (germline): SGHDT, YYEEEE. The V and J ends lost 1 base and 6 bases, in that order; junction bases with no gene match: 3.

The CDR3 coding sequence is TGCGCCAGCAGCCATCTCTTTCGGGACAGAGCTAACTATGGCTACACCTTC. As protein: CASSHLFRDRANYGYTF. The chain employs TRBV4-1 and TRBJ1-2; 7 bases are shared with TRBD1. With V trimmed by 3 bases and J by 0 bases, 10 bases remained unmatched. Germline assignment: CDR1 MGHRA and CDR2 YSYEKL. CDR3 length equals 17 residues.

This clone was picked up a small number of times. The V call is TRBV21-1, the J call TRBJ2-7; the table's TRBD2 call for D was not verified on the DNA. TRBV21-1 represents a pseudogene. This CDR3 has 15 residues. Here the CDR3 DNA reads TGTGCCAGCAACGCAGCGGGGGGGCCGTTCTCCGAGCAGTACTTC. Its protein product is CASNAAGGPFSEQYF.

The rearrangement links TRBV6-9 to TRBJ2-1, with 7 bases lining up with TRBD2. Germline V gene sequence: CDR1 MNHGY, CDR2 SVAAGI. The V and J ends lost 6 bases and 8 bases, in that order; junction bases with no gene match: 19. The CDR3 is 17 amino acids. DNA of the CDR3: TGTGCCAGCAGAGTTCGGTCCCAAGCGGGATCTTACGATGAGCAGTTCTTC. Translation: CASRVRSQAGSYDEQFF.

The rearrangement joins TRBV12-5 to TRBJ1-1, with 8 positions matching TRBD1. V lost 4 bases, J lost 0 bases, and 1 base stayed unmatched. Looked up from germline, CDR1 is LGHNT and CDR2 is FRNRAP. The CDR3 spans 14 residues. The CDR3, as DNA: TGTGCTAGTGGTTGGGACAGGCTGAACACTGAAGCTTTCTTT. It codes for CASGWDRLNTEAFF.

V usage is TRBV19 and J usage is TRBJ2-1; 14 positions agree with TRBD2. CDR3 size: 16 residues. The trim removed 6 bases at V and 3 bases at J, leaving 4 bases unmatched. CDR1 and CDR2 from the germline V gene are LNHDA and SQIVND (reference sequence). The CDR3 bases are TGTGCCAGTAGGGGACTAGCGGGAGCTCTCTACAATGAGCAGTTCTTC. The encoded protein is CASRGLAGALYNEQFF.

V usage is TRBV29-1 and J usage is TRBJ1-1, with unresolved D. The CDR3 runs to 11 residues. Germline CDR1 and CDR2: SQVTM and ANQGSEA. V was pared by 7 bases and J by 8 bases, with 14 bases between. As DNA, the CDR3 is TGCAGCGCGGCGGGTCAGAGAGAAGCTTTCTTT. Its translation: CSAAGQREAFF.

V usage is TRBV10-3 and J usage is TRBJ2-4; tentative D call: TRBD2 (6 bases). V shed 2 bases and J shed 2 bases, with 19 bases lying between them. There are 18 residues in the CDR3. Looked up from germline, CDR1 is ENHRY and CDR2 is SYGVKD. CDR3 nucleotides: TGTGCCATCAGTGAGCTGGACTCAAGGGCGGGGTCCAAAAACATTCAGTACTTC. This gives the protein CAISELDSRAGSKNIQYF.

The gene calls are TRBV29-1 and TRBJ1-1; 11 bases are a match to TRBD1. This CDR3 is built from 13 residues. CDR1 and CDR2 from the germline V gene are SQVTM and ANQGSEA. Trimming removed 7 bases from V and 4 bases from J; junction bases left unmatched: 5. Written as DNA, the CDR3 is TGCAGCGGGGACAGGGGGATCGGCACTGAAGCTTTCTTT. Its protein is CSGDRGIGTEAFF.

Concerning this clone: The same CDR3 is also encoded by other DNA sequences in this sample. V usage is TRBV5-5 and J usage is TRBJ1-1, with 8 bases that match TRBD1. Trimming took 4 bases from V and 3 from J; bases not matched to a gene: 2. Germline CDR1 and CDR2: SGHKS and YYEKEE (reference sequence). The CDR3 runs to 13 residues. CDR3: CASSVQGDTEAFF. Written as DNA, the CDR3 is TGTGCCAGCAGCGTACAGGGGGACACTGAAGCTTTCTTT.

The gene calls are TRBV2 and TRBJ1-1; 8 positions match TRBD1. V was pared by 8 bases and J by 0 bases, with 2 bases of the junction left unmatched. The CDR3 extends over 13 amino acids. Germline-derived CDR1 and CDR2 are SNHLY and FYNNEI. CDR3 protein: CASHRGLNTEAFF. CDR3 nucleotide sequence: TGTGCCAGCCACAGGGGGTTGAACACTGAAGCTTTCTTT.

The chain carries TRBV13 and TRBJ2-3; 7 bases map to TRBD2. There are 15 residues in the CDR3. V dropped 1 base and J dropped 4; count of bases not matched to a gene: 5. The germline V gene encodes CDR1 PRHDT and CDR2 FYEKMQ (reference sequence). The CDR3 DNA is TGTGCCAGCAGCTTAGCCCTAGCGGTACCAGATACGCAGTATTTT. Its translation is CASSLALAVPDTQYF.

The chain links TRBV27 to TRBJ1-1; D call uncertain. The CDR3 spans 15 residues. V lost 7 bases and J 1 base, leaving 16 bases between the germline ends. Germline V gene data show CDR1 as MNHEY and CDR2 as SMNVEV (reference sequence). This CDR3 is CASNPTLEGNTEAFF. CDR3 nucleotides: TGTGCCAGCAATCCTACCTTGGAGGGGAACACTGAAGCTTTCTTT.